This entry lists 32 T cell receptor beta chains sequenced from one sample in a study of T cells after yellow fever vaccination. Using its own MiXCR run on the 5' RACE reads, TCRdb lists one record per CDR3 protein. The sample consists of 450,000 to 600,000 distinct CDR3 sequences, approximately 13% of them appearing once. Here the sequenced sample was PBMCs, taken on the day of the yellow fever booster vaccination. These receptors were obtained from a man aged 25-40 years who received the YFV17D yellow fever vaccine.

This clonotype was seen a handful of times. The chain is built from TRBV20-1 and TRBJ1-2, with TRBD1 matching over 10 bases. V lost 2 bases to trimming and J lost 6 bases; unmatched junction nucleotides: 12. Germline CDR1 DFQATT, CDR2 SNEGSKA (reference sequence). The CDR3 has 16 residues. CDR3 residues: CSARSTTLDRGDGYTF. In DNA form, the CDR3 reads TGCAGTGCTAGATCGACGACGCTGGACAGGGGGGATGGCTACACCTTC.

CDR3: CASNPGIYTDTQYF. The DNA for the CDR3 is TGCGCCAGCAACCCAGGGATATACACAGATACGCAGTATTTT. The chain links TRBV5-1 to TRBJ2-3; possibly TRBD1 for D (5 bases). The CDR3 extends over 14 amino acids. CDR1 is SGHRS, CDR2 YFSETQ, per germline. V was clipped by 6 bases and J by 2 bases, with 13 bases between them.

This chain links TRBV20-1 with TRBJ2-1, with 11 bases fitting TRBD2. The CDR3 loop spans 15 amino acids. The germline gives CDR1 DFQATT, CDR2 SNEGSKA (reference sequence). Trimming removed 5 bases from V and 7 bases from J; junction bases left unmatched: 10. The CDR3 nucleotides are TGCAGTGCTCCCCCAACTAGCGGGGGTACAAATGAGCAGTTCTTC. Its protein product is CSAPPTSGGTNEQFF.

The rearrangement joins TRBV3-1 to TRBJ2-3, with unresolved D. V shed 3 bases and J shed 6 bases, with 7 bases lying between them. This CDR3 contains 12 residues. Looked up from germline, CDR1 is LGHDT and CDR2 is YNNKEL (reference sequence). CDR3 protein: CASSHLGDTQYF. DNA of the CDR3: TGTGCCAGCAGCCACTTGGGGGATACGCAGTATTTT.

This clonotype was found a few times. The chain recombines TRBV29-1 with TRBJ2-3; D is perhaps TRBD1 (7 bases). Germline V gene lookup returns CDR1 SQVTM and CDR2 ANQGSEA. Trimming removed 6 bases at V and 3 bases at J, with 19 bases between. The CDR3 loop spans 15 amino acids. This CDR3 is CSVARDQGGTDTQYF. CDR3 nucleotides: TGCAGCGTCGCCCGCGACCAGGGGGGAACAGATACGCAGTATTTT.

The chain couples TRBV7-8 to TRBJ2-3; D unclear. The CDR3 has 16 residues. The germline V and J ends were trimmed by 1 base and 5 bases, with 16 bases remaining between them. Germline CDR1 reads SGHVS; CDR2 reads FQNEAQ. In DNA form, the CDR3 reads TGTGCCAGCAGCTTAGGACGGATGCCTCGAGGAGATACGCAGTATTTT. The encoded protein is CASSLGRMPRGDTQYF.

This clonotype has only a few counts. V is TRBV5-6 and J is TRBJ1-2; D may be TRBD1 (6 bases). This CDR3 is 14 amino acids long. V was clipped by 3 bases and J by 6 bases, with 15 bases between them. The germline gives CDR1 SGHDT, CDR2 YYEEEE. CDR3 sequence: CASSYGGSADGYTF. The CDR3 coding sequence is TGTGCCAGCAGCTACGGGGGCTCGGCGGATGGCTACACCTTC.

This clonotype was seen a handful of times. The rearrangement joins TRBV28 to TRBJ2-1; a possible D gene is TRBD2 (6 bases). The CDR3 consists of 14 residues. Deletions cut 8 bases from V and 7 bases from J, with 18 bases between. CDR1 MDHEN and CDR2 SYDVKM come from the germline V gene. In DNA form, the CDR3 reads TGTGCCAGCCTAACCGGGAGTCGTATAAATGAGCAGTTCTTC. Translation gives CASLTGSRINEQFF.

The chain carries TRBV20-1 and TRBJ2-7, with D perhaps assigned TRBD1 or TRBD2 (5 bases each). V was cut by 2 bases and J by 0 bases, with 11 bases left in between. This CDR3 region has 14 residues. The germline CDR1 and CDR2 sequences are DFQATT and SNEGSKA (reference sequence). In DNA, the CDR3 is TGCAGTGCTAGATTATGGGGGAGCTCCTACGAGCAGTACTTC. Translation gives CSARLWGSSYEQYF.

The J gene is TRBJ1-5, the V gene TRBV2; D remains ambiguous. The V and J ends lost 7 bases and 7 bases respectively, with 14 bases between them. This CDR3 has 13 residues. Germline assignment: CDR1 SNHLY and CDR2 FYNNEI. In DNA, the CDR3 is TGTGCCAGCACCGGCGGGGAGGAACAGCCCCAGCATTTT. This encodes CASTGGEEQPQHF.

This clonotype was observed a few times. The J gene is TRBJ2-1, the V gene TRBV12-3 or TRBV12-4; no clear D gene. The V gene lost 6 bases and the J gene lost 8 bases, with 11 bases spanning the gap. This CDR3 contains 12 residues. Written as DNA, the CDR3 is TGTGCCAGCAGACCCCCGGGCGATGAGCAGTTCTTC. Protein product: CASRPPGDEQFF.

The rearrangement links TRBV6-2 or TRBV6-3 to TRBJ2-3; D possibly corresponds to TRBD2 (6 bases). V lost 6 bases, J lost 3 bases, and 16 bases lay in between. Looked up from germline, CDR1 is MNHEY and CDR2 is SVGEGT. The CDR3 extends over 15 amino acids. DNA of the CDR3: TGTGCCAGCAGAACGACAGTTGGGGGGACAGATACGCAGTATTTT. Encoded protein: CASRTTVGGTDTQYF.

CDR3 protein: CATSNSARTDTQYF. In nucleotides, the CDR3 is TGTGCCACCAGCAACTCCGCGCGCACAGATACGCAGTATTTT. The J gene is TRBJ2-3, the V gene TRBV15, with D uncertain. CDR3 length: 14 residues. Germline CDR1 is LNHNV and CDR2 is YYDKDF (reference sequence). V was clipped by 4 bases and J by 1 base, with 9 bases between them.

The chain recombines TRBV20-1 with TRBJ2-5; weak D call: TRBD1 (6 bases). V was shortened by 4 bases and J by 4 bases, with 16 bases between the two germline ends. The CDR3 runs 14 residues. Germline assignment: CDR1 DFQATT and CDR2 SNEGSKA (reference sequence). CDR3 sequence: CSATPLRGSETQYF. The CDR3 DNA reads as TGCAGTGCTACCCCCCTCAGGGGTTCAGAGACCCAGTACTTC.

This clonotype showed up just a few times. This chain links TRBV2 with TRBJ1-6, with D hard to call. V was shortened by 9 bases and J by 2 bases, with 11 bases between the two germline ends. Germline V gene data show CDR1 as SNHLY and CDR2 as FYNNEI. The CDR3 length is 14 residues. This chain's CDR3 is CARTGPTYNSPLHF. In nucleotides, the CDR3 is TGTGCCAGGACCGGACCGACCTATAATTCACCCCTCCACTTT.

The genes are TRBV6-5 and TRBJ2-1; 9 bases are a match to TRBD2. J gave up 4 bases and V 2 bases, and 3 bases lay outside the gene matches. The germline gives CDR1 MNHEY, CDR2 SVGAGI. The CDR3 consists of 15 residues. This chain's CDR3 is CASSYGTSTYNEQFF. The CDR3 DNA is TGTGCCAGCAGTTACGGGACTAGCACATACAATGAGCAGTTCTTC.

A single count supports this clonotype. The CDR3 nucleotides are TGTGCCATCAGTGAGTCGACGACCCAATCTACGCAGTATTTT. Protein: CAISESTTQSTQYF. The gene calls are TRBV10-3 and TRBJ2-3, with no clear D. Trimming cost V 0 bases and J 8 bases, with 12 bases left between them. From germline, CDR1 is ENHRY and CDR2 SYGVKD. There are 14 residues in the CDR3.

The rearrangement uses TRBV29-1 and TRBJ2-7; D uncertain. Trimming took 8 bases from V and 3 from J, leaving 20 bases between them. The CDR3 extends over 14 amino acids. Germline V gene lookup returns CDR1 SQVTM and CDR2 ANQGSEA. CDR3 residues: CSITRTSPNYEQYF. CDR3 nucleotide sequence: TGCAGCATAACACGGACCTCCCCCAACTACGAGCAGTACTTC.

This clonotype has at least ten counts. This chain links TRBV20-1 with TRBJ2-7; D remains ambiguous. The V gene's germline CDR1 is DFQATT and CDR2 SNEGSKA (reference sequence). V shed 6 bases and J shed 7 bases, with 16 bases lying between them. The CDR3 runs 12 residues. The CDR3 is CSARMDPTEQYF. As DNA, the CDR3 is TGCAGTGCCAGGATGGACCCTACAGAGCAGTACTTC.

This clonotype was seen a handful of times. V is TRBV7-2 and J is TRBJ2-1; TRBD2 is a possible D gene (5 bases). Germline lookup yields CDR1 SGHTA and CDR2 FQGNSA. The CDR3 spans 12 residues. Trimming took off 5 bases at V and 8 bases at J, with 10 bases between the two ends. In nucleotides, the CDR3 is TGTGCCAGCAGCAGAGGGATCTATGAGCAGTTCTTC. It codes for CASSRGIYEQFF.

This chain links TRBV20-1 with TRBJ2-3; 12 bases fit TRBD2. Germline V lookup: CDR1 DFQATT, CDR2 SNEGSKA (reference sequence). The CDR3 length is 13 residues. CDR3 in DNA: TGCAGGCCCCCGGGACTAGCGGGTGACGCGCAGTATTTT. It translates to CRPPGLAGDAQYF.

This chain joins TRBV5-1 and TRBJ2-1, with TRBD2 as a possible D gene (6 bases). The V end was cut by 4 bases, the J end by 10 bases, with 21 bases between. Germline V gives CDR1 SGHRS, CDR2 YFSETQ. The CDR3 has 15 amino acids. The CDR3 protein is CASSPTSGTGREQFF. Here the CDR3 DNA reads TGCGCCAGCAGCCCTACGTCAGGGACCGGGAGAGAGCAGTTCTTC.

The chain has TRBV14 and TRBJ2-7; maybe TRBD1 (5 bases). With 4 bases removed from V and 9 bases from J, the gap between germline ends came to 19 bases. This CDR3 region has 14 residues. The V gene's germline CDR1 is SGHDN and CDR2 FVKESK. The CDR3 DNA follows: TGTGCCAGCAGCCTAACAGGTTCCCTCCGCGGGCAGTACTTC. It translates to CASSLTGSLRGQYF.

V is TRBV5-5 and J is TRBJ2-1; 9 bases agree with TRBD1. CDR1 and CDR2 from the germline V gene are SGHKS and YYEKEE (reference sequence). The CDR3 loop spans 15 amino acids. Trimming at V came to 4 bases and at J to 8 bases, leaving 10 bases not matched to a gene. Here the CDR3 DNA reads TGTGCCAGCAGCCTAGGACAGGGGAATGGGGATGAGCAGTTCTTC. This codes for CASSLGQGNGDEQFF.

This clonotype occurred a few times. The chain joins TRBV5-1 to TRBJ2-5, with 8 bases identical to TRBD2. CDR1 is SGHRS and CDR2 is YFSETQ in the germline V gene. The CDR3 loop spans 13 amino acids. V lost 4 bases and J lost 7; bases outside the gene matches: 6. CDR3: CASSAGTSGTQYF. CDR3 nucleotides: TGCGCCAGCAGCGCCGGGACTAGTGGGACCCAGTACTTC.

CDR3 DNA sequence: TGTGCCAGCAGCCCCCGTTCCGGGGACTACGAGCAGTACTTC. Protein: CASSPRSGDYEQYF. The chain links TRBV7-9 to TRBJ2-7; a weak D match, TRBD2 (5 bases). Germline lookup yields CDR1 SEHNR and CDR2 FQNEAQ (reference sequence). V was pared by 5 bases and J by 3 bases, with 14 bases between. This CDR3 is built from 14 residues.

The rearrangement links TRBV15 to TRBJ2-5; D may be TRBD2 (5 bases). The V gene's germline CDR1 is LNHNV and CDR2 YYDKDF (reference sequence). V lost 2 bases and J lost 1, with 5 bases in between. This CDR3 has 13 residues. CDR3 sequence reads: CATSRSGQETQYF. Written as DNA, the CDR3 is TGTGCCACCAGCAGAAGCGGCCAAGAGACCCAGTACTTC.

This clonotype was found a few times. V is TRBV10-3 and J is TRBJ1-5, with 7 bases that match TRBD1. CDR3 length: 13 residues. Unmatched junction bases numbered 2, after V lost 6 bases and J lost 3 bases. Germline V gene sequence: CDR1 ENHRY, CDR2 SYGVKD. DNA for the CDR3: TGTGCCATCAGCGGGACAGACAATCAGCCCCAGCATTTT. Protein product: CAISGTDNQPQHF.

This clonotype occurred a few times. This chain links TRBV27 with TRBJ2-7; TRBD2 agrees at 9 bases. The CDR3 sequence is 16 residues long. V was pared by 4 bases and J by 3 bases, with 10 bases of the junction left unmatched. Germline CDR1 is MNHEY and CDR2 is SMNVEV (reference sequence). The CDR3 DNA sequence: TGTGCCAGCAGTTCCAGAGGGACTAGCTTCGTCTACGAGCAGTACTTC. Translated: CASSSRGTSFVYEQYF.

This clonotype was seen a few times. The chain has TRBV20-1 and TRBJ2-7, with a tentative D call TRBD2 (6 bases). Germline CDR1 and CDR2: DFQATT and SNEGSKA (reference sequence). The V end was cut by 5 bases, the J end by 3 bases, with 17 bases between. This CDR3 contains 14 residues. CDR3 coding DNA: TGCAGTGCTGTGGGTGGAGCGGGCTACTACGAGCAGTACTTC. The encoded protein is CSAVGGAGYYEQYF.

The CDR3 DNA follows: TGCAGCGTTGAAAAGGTGGCTGGCTACACCTTC. This gives the protein CSVEKVAGYTF. This rearrangement joins TRBV29-1 to TRBJ1-2; D not certain. Trimming removed 2 bases at V and 7 bases at J, with 8 bases between. CDR3 length: 11 amino acids. Looked up from germline, CDR1 is SQVTM and CDR2 is ANQGSEA. The full variable domain, rest sourced from reference TRBV29-1 and TRBJ1-2, is SAVISQKPSRDICQRGTSLTIQCQVDSQVTMMFWYRQQPGQSLTLIATANQGSEATYESGFVIDKFPISRPNLTFSTLTVSNMSPEDSSIYLCSVEKVAGYTFGSGTRLTVV.

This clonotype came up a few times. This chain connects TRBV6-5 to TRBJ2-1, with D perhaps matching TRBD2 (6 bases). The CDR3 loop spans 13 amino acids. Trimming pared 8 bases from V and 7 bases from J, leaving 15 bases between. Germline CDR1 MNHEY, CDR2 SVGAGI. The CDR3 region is CASGAGTPNEQFF. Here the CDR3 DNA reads TGTGCCAGCGGCGCAGGGACTCCTAATGAGCAGTTCTTC.